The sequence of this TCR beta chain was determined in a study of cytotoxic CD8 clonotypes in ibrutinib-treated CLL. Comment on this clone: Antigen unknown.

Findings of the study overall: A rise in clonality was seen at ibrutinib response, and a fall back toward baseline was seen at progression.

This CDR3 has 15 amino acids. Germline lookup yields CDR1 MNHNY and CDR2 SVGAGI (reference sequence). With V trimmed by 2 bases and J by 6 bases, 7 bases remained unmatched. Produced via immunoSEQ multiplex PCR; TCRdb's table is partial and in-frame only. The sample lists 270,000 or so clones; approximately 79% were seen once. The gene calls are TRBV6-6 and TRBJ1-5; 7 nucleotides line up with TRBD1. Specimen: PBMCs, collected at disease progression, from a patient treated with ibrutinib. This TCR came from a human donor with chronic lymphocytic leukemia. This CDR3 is CASSYGGTVRQPQHF. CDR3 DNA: TGTGCCAGCAGTTACGGAGGGACAGTTCGTCAGCCCCAGCATTTT.